The T cell receptor beta chain under discussion was sequenced for a study of T cell repertoires in cytomegalovirus infection. Study information: The public TCR beta signatures pointed to both CMV infection and matching HLA type.

This clonotype appeared a few times. The antigen is unknown. TCRdb passed the reads through MiXCR, listing each CDR3 protein once. The table records some 480,000 distinct CDR3 sequences, roughly a third of them present only once. The V and J ends lost 5 bases and 4 bases respectively, with 7 bases between them. The length of the CDR3 is 12 residues. Germline V CDR1 and CDR2: SEHNR, FQNEAQ (reference sequence). This clonotype was sampled from a human donor in good health (CMV status not recorded). Some clones in this sample may be carry-over from other donors' samples. This chain joins TRBV7-9 and TRBJ2-3; no reliable D call. The specimen comprised cultured PBMCs, sampled from culture after CMV antigen stimulation. The CDR3 region is CASSQDADTQYF. Written as DNA, the CDR3 is TGTGCCAGCAGCCAGGACGCAGATACGCAGTATTTT.